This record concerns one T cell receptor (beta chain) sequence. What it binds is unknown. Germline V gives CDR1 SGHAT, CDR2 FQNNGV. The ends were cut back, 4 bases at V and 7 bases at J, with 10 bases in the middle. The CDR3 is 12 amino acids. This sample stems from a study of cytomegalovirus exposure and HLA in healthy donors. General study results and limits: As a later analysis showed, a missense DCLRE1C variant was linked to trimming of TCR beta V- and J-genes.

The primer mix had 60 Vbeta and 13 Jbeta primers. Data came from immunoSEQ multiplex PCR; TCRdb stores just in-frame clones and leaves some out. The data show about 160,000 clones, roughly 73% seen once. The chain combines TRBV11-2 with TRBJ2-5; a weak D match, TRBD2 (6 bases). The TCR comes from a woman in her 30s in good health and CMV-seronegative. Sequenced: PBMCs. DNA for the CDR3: TGTGCCAGCAGCTGGTTCGGGGGGACCCAGTACTTC. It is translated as CASSWFGGTQYF.